This TCR beta chain was identified in a study of T cell responses to AZD1222 COVID-19 vaccine. Using immunoSEQ multiplex PCR, the repertoire was profiled, and TCRdb retains in-frame clones only, with some absent. The data show 70,000 to 85,000 clones, with roughly 89% seen just once and 2% to 2.5% held by the top ten. This clonotype was sampled from an adult in good health. Sequenced material: peripheral blood, taken on day 0 of AZD1222 vaccination.

The CDR3: CASSIWRTQNQPQHF. In DNA form, the CDR3 reads TGTGCCAGCAGCATCTGGAGGACACAGAATCAGCCCCAGCATTTT. The V and J genes are TRBV6-2 or TRBV6-3 and TRBJ1-5; tentative D call: TRBD1 (5 bases). CDR1 and CDR2 from the germline V gene are MNHEY and SVGEGT. This CDR3 contains 15 residues. V was trimmed by 6 bases and J by 4 bases, leaving 16 bases between them.